This T cell receptor (beta chain) was captured by sequencing in a study of shared T cell receptors in the human thymus. Profiled with immunoSEQ multiplex PCR; TCRdb holds only in-frame clones, not every one. The table includes hundreds of thousands of clones, 88% detected once. With 0 bases clipped from V and 1 base from J, the junction kept 3 bases outside the gene matches. In germline, CDR1 is WNHNN, CDR2 SYGVQD (reference sequence). The CDR3 is 15 amino acids. The sample also formed part of further work on human thymus T cells. That report notes: Highly overlapping thymic repertoires in unrelated individuals were reported by related research.

The receptor was isolated from a boy younger than two with a congenital heart defect. This chain links TRBV10-1 with TRBJ2-7; 7 bases line up with TRBD1. Sequenced material: thymocytes. DNA of the CDR3: TGCGCCAGCAGTGAGTCGGGACAGATTTCCTACGAGCAGTACTTC. It translates to CASSESGQISYEQYF.